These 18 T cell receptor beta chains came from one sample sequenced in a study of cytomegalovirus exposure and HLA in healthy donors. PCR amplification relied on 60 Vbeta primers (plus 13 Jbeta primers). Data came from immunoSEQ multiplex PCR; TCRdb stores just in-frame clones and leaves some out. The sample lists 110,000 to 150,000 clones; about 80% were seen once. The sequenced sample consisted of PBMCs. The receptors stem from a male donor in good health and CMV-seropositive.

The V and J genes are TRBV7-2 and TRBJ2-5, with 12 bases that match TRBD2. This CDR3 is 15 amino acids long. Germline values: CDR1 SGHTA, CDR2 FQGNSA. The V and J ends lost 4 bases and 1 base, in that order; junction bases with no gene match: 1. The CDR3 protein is CASSWTSGTQETQYF. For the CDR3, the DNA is TGTGCCAGCAGCTGGACTAGCGGGACCCAAGAGACCCAGTACTTC.

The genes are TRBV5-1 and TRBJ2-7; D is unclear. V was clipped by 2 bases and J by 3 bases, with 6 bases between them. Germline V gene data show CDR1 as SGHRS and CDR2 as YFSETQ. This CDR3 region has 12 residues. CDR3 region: CASSFGGYEQYF. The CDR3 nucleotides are TGCGCCAGCAGCTTCGGTGGCTACGAGCAGTACTTC.

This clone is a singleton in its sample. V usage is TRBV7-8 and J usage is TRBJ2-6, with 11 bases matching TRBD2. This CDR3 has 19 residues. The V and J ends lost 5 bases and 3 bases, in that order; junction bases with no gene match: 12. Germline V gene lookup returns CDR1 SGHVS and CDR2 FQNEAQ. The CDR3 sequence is CASSGTLAGGSFGANVLTF. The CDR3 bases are TGTGCCAGCAGCGGGACTTTAGCGGGGGGGTCTTTTGGGGCCAACGTCCTGACTTTC.

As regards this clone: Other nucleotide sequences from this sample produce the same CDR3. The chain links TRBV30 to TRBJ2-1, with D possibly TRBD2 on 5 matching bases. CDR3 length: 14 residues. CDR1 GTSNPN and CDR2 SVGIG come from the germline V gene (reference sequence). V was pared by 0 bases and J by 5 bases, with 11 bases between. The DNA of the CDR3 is TGTGCCTGGAGTGTGCTCGCGGGCCACAATGAGCAGTTCTTC. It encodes CAWSVLAGHNEQFF. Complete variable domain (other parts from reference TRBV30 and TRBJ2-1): SQTIHQWPATLVQPVGSPLSLECTVEGTSNPNLYWYRQAAGRGLQLLFYSVGIGQISSEVPQNLSASRPQDRQFILSSKKLLLSDSGFYLCAWSVLAGHNEQFFGPGTRLTVL.

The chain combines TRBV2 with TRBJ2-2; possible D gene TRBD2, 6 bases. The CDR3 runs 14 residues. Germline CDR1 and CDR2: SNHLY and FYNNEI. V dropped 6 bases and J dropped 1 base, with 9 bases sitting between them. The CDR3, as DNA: TGTGCCAGCAGCTACGGGGGGAACACCGGGGAGCTGTTTTTT. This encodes CASSYGGNTGELFF.

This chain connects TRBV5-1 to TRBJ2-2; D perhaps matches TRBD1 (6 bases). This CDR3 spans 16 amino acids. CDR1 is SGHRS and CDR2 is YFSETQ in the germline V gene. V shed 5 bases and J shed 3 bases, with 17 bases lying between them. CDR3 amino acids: CASRQNRDIHTGELFF. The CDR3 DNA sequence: TGCGCCAGCAGGCAGAACCGGGACATTCACACCGGGGAGCTGTTTTTT.

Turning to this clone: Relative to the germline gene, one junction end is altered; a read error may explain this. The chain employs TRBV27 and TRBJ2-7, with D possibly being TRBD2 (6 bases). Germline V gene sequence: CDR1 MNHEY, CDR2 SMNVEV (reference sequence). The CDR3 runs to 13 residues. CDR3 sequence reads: CASTRLGSYERYF. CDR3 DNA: TGTGCCAGCACGAGACTAGGGTCCTACGAGCGGTACTTC.

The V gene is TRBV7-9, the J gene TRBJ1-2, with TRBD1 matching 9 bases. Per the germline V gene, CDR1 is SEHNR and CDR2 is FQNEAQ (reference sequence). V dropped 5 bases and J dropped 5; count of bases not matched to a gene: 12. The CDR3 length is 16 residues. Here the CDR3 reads CASSHPGQGGVYGYTF. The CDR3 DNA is TGTGCCAGCAGCCACCCGGGACAGGGCGGTGTTTATGGCTACACCTTC.

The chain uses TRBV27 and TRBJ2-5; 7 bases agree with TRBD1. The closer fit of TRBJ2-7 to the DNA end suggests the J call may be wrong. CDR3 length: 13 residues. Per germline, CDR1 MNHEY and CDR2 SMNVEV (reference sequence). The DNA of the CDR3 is TGTGCCAGCAGTCTGACAGGGACCTACGAGCAGTACTTC. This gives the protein CASSLTGTYEQYF.

In nucleotides, the CDR3 is TGTGCCAGCAGCCAAGGGACAGGGAATCAGCCCCAGCATTTT. Amino acids: CASSQGTGNQPQHF. This chain joins TRBV9 and TRBJ1-5; TRBD1 matches 9 bases. Germline V gives CDR1 SGDLS, CDR2 YYNGEE. The CDR3 runs to 14 residues. The junction had 3 bases not matched to a gene; V was cut back by 4 bases and J by 4 bases.

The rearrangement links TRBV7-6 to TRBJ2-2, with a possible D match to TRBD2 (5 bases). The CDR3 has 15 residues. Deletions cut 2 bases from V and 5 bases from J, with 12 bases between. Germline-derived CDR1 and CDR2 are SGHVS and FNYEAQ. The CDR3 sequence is CASSLRLGETGELFF. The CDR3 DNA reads TGTGCCAGCAGCTTAAGGCTCGGGGAGACCGGGGAGCTGTTTTTT.

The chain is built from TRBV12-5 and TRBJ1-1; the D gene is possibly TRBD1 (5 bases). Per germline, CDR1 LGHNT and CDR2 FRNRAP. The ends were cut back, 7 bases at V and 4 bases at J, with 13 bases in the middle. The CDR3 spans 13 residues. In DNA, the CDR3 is TGTGCTAGTGCCGGTCAGGGAGGCACTGAAGCTTTCTTT. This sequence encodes CASAGQGGTEAFF.

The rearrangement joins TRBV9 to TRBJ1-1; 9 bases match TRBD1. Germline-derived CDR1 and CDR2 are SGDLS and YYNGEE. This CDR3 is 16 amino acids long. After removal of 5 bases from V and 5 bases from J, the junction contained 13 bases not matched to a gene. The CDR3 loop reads CASRHGRDRVGTEAFF. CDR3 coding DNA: TGTGCCAGCAGGCATGGAAGGGACAGGGTCGGGACTGAAGCTTTCTTT.

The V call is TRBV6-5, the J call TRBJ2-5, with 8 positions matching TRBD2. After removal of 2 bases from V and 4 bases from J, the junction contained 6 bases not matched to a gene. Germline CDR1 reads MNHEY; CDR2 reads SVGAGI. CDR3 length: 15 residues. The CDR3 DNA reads TGTGCCAGCAGTTACGGGCAGGGACTAGGAGAGACCCAGTACTTC. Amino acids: CASSYGQGLGETQYF.

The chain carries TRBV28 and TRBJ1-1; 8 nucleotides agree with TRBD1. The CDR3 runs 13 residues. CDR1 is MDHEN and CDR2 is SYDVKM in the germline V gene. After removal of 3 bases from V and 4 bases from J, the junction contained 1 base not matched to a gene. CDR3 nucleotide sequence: TGTGCCAGCAGTTTGACAGGGGCCACTGAAGCTTTCTTT. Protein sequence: CASSLTGATEAFF. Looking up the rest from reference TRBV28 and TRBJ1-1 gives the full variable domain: DVKVTQSSRYLVKRTGEKVFLECVQDMDHENMFWYRQDPGLGLRLIYFSYDVKMKEKGDIPEGYSVSREKKERFSLILESASTNQTSMYLCASSLTGATEAFFGQGTRLTVV.

CDR3 nucleotide sequence: TGTGCCAGTACGACTAGCCGGGGTAGAGGTGGTGAGCAGTTCTTC. It specifies CASTTSRGRGGEQFF. The V and J genes are TRBV19 and TRBJ2-1; 7 bases fit TRBD2. Unmatched junction bases numbered 15, after V lost 7 bases and J lost 9 bases. This CDR3 has 15 residues. CDR1 and CDR2 from the germline V gene are LNHDA and SQIVND (reference sequence). The complete variable domain, with remaining parts taken from reference TRBV19 and TRBJ2-1, reads DGGITQSPKYLFRKEGQNVTLSCEQNLNHDAMYWYRQDPGQGLRLIYYSQIVNDFQKGDIAEGYSVSREKKESFPLTVTSAQKNPTAFYLCASTTSRGRGGEQFFGPGTRLTVL.

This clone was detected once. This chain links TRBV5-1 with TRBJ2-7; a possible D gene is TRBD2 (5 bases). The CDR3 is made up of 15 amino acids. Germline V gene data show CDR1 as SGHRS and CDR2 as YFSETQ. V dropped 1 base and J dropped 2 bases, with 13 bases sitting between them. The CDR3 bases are TGCGCCAGCAGCTTGCGCCCAGCGGAGGCCTACGAGCAGTACTTC. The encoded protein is CASSLRPAEAYEQYF.

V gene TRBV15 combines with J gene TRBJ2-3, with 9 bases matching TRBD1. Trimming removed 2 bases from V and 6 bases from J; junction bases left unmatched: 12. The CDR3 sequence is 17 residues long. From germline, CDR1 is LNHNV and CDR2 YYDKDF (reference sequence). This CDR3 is CATSRTVRDRASDTQYF. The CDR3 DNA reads TGTGCCACCAGCAGAACTGTTCGGGACAGGGCCTCTGATACGCAGTATTTT.